These 16 T cell receptor beta chains were all obtained from the same sample, sequenced in a study of T cell repertoires in cytomegalovirus infection. TCRdb reprocessed the reads via MiXCR and lists one record per CDR3 protein. The table lists about 440,000 distinct CDR3 sequences, roughly a third of them singletons, with approximately 15% in the top ten. The material sequenced was PBMCs. The source is a human donor in good health (CMV status not recorded). Some clones in this sample may be carry-over from other donors' samples.

In DNA, the CDR3 is TGTGCCAGCAGTGCCGGGACCTCCGCCGGGGAGCTGTTTTTT. Amino acid sequence: CASSAGTSAGELFF. This chain joins TRBV6-2 or TRBV6-3 and TRBJ2-2; D assignment may be TRBD1 or TRBD2 (5 bases each). V dropped 5 bases and J dropped 6 bases, with 13 bases sitting between them. The CDR3 is 14 amino acids. Germline values: CDR1 MNHEY, CDR2 SVGEGT.

This clonotype appeared a few times. This chain connects TRBV15 to TRBJ2-1; 7 positions match TRBD2. V lost 4 bases to trimming and J lost 3 bases; unmatched junction nucleotides: 3. CDR3 length: 14 amino acids. From germline, CDR1 is LNHNV and CDR2 YYDKDF (reference sequence). CDR3 in DNA: TGTGCCACCAGCAAGCGGGACTTCTACAATGAGCAGTTCTTC. The encoded protein is CATSKRDFYNEQFF.

V usage is TRBV5-1 and J usage is TRBJ1-1; TRBD1 matches at 12 bases. The CDR3 spans 17 residues. Trimming removed 3 bases from V and 0 bases from J; junction bases left unmatched: 6. Looked up from germline, CDR1 is SGHRS and CDR2 is YFSETQ. The CDR3 nucleotides read TGCGCCAGCAGCTCCCCGGGACAGGGGGCTATGAACACTGAAGCTTTCTTT. This translates into CASSSPGQGAMNTEAFF.

This clonotype was counted many times. The V gene is TRBV6-6, the J gene TRBJ1-6; no clear D gene. Deletions cut 0 bases from V and 4 bases from J, with 10 bases between. This CDR3 has 16 residues. CDR1 and CDR2 (germline): MNHNY, SVGAGI (reference sequence). DNA of the CDR3: TGTGCCAGCAGTTACTCGGCTGGTGCTTATAATTCACCCCTCCACTTT. As protein: CASSYSAGAYNSPLHF.

The table lists this clonotype with a few counts. This CDR3 reads CASSDSDEQFF. In DNA, the CDR3 is TGTGCCAGCAGTGATTCGGATGAGCAGTTCTTC. The chain carries TRBV6-5 and TRBJ2-1; no clear D gene. V was cut by 5 bases and J by 8 bases, with 7 bases left in between. CDR3 length: 11 amino acids. Germline V lookup: CDR1 MNHEY, CDR2 SVGAGI.

V is TRBV7-6 and J is TRBJ1-5; weak D call: TRBD1 (6 bases). This CDR3 is built from 14 residues. Germline V CDR1 and CDR2: SGHVS, FNYEAQ. V was pared by 1 base and J by 4 bases, with 8 bases between. The CDR3 coding sequence is TGTGCCAGCAGCTTAGGGGACAAAAATCAGCCCCAGCATTTT. Translation: CASSLGDKNQPQHF.

Comment on this clonotype: The germline gene is not matched at one end of the junction; a read error may be the cause. The V call is TRBV19, the J call TRBJ2-2, with D possibly TRBD1 on 6 matching bases. CDR1 LNHDA and CDR2 SQIVND come from the germline V gene (reference sequence). The CDR3 extends over 15 amino acids. CDR3 residues: CDSRFDRSSTVELFF. CDR3 nucleotides: TGTGACAGTCGCTTCGACAGGTCCAGCACCGTGGAGCTGTTTTTT.

The chain carries TRBV19 and TRBJ2-6; D may be TRBD2 (5 bases). V lost 9 bases and J lost 1, with 16 bases in between. The CDR3 spans 16 residues. The germline CDR1 and CDR2 sequences are LNHDA and SQIVND (reference sequence). CDR3 loop: CASNHFGISGANVLTF. As DNA, the CDR3 is TGTGCCAGCAACCACTTCGGGATTTCTGGGGCCAACGTCCTGACTTTC. The whole variable domain, remainder taken from reference TRBV19 and TRBJ2-6, is DGGITQSPKYLFRKEGQNVTLSCEQNLNHDAMYWYRQDPGQGLRLIYYSQIVNDFQKGDIAEGYSVSREKKESFPLTVTSAQKNPTAFYLCASNHFGISGANVLTFGAGSRLTVL.

The chain combines TRBV6-1 with TRBJ2-7; tentatively, D is TRBD2 (6 bases). The CDR3 contains 14 residues. The germline CDR1 and CDR2 sequences are MNHNS and SASEGT. Trimming shortened V by 4 bases and J by 1 base, and 11 bases separated the two germline ends. The CDR3 loop reads CASSARDLSYEQYF. The CDR3 DNA reads as TGTGCCAGCAGTGCCCGGGACTTATCCTACGAGCAGTACTTC.

V is TRBV6-5 and J is TRBJ2-1; TRBD2 matches at 11 bases. V gave up 6 bases and J gave up 5 bases; unmatched junction bases: 9. This CDR3 spans 16 amino acids. The germline V gene has CDR1 MNHEY and CDR2 SVGAGI. The CDR3 DNA is TGTGCCAGCAGCCCGACCGTAGCGGGGGGGAACAATGAGCAGTTCTTC. Translated: CASSPTVAGGNNEQFF.

V is TRBV6-2 or TRBV6-3 and J is TRBJ2-7; 7 nucleotides line up with TRBD1. The CDR3 is 13 amino acids. CDR1 MNHEY and CDR2 SVGEGT come from the germline V gene. V trimming: 7 bases; J trimming: 1 base; junction bases outside the gene matches: 4. The CDR3 loop reads CASNRQGSYEQYF. Here the CDR3 DNA reads TGTGCCAGCAATAGACAGGGATCCTACGAGCAGTACTTC.

Only one count was recorded for this clonotype. V usage is TRBV12-3 or TRBV12-4 and J usage is TRBJ2-1; 9 bases are a match to TRBD1. CDR3 length equals 16 residues. With 5 bases clipped from V and 2 bases from J, the junction kept 7 bases outside the gene matches. The CDR3 reads CASSPRRQGAYNEQFF. The CDR3 DNA follows: TGTGCCAGCAGTCCCCGCCGACAGGGGGCCTACAATGAGCAGTTCTTC.

In this sample, this clonotype turned up a few times. This chain uses TRBV7-6 with TRBJ2-5; D may match TRBD1 or TRBD2 (5 bases each). The CDR3 consists of 16 residues. Deletions cut 1 base from V and 1 base from J, with 13 bases between. CDR1 is SGHVS, CDR2 FNYEAQ, per germline. CDR3 protein: CASSLVTRGLQETQYF. The CDR3 DNA sequence: TGTGCCAGCAGCTTAGTAACCCGGGGCCTCCAAGAGACCCAGTACTTC. The full variable domain, with the rest looked up from reference TRBV7-6 and TRBJ2-5, is GAGVSQSPRYKVTKRGQDVALRCDPISGHVSLYWYRQALGQGPEFLTYFNYEAQQDKSGLPNDRFSAERPEGSISTLTIQRTEQRDSAMYRCASSLVTRGLQETQYFGPGTRLLVL.

About this clonotype itself: A much larger clone lies one base from this, so it may be a read error. The chain carries TRBV7-6 and TRBJ2-3; a weak D match, TRBD2 (5 bases). Germline CDR1 and CDR2: SGHVS and FNYEAQ. Trimming took 5 bases from V and 0 from J, leaving 15 bases between them. CDR3 size: 16 residues. The CDR3: CASSHRGSESTDTQYF. Written as DNA, the CDR3 is TGTGCCAGCAGCCACCGTGGTAGCGAGAGCACAGATACGCAGTATTTT.

The J gene is TRBJ1-5, the V gene TRBV20-1; D remains unclear. V was clipped by 0 bases and J by 4 bases, with 7 bases between them. Germline V gene data show CDR1 as DFQATT and CDR2 as SNEGSKA (reference sequence). The CDR3 totals 13 residues. The CDR3 spells CSARDPLNQPQHF. The DNA for the CDR3 is TGCAGTGCTAGAGATCCGCTTAATCAGCCCCAGCATTTT.

This clonotype was seen just once. A read error may account for a junction end that differs from germline. This chain connects TRBV28 to TRBJ1-5; D might be TRBD1 (5 bases). Germline-derived CDR1 and CDR2 are MDHEN and SYDVKM. The length of the CDR3 is 15 residues. The CDR3 region is CSSTPRGRVNQPHHF. The CDR3 nucleotides are TGTTCCAGCACCCCGCGGGGCCGGGTCAATCAGCCCCATCATTTT.